Given below is one T cell receptor (beta chain) in context. This sample is part of a study of blood T cell repertoires in COVID-19. Using immunoSEQ multiplex PCR, the repertoire was profiled, and TCRdb retains in-frame clones only, with some absent. This table holds roughly 200,000 clones, about 91% found once. After removal of 8 bases from V and 7 bases from J, the junction contained 13 bases not matched to a gene. Germline values: CDR1 MDHEN, CDR2 SYDVKM. The CDR3 sequence is 14 residues long. Sequencing was carried out using PBMCs or T cells enriched from blood (not recorded which). This rearrangement joins TRBV28 to TRBJ2-7, with TRBD2 matching over 8 bases. The TCR sequence derives from a woman in her thirties or forties with acute COVID-19. CDR3 nucleotides: TGTGCCAGCCTTCCGGGGGGGGTGTTACGTGAGCAGTACTTC. Its protein product is CASLPGGVLREQYF.